This T cell receptor beta chain was retrieved from a study of blood T cell repertoires in COVID-19 (dated by TCRdb to 2018 to 2021). Concerning the study at large: Samples covering the acute and convalescent phases of COVID-19 were provided by collaborators in the United States, Italy and Spain. The material from the prospective study consisted of cDNA or gDNA derived from T cells, B-cell-depleted T cells, or PBMCs. The dataset comprised deeply sampled blood TCRbeta repertoires from subjects exposed to, actively infected with, or recovered from COVID-19. The repertoires were released in a freely available public database intended as a resource for research on the immune response to SARS-CoV-2. Samples were obtained from the ongoing ImmuneRACE study (first 160 participants) and from 1,254 subjects provided by 6 global collaborators. Nearly every sample came with metadata listing a de-identified subject ID, COVID-19 status, age in years and sex. Where available, HLA class I and class II types were obtained from metadata supplied by the sample provider rather than from assay-based typing. Beyond this particular receptor, the publication reports: How much clinical and demographic metadata was included differed by source and by participant, and the metadata was provided uncurated.

The CDR3 starts with the cysteine, ends with the phenylalanine, and has 17 residues. Only the CDR3 DNA stays, 51 bases, in frame from base 1. CDR1 SGHVS and CDR2 FQNEAQ were looked up in the germline V gene. The germline V end is reduced by 5 bases and the J end by 0 bases; junction bases left unmatched: 10. TCRbeta CDR3 regions were amplified from genomic DNA by means of the immunoSEQ Assay, a bias-controlled multiplex PCR. The authors' pipeline ran thus. Within the assay, amplification of reference gene primers was used to estimate how many nucleated cells each sample contained. Sequence reads were collapsed and filtered to measure the absolute abundance of every unique TCRbeta CDR3 rearrangement. Productive Simpson clonality was computed per sample as the square root of Simpson's diversity index over productive rearrangements. The clones in this table, taken by TCRdb from immuneACCESS, are in-frame only. Not every clone is retained; where verified, under half of the shortfall comes from an unresolved V gene, and the cause of the rest is unknown. The D gene and trimming were derived from the DNA, and the V and J assignments and clone size from that table. The sample has roughly 88,000 clones on record, about 89% of them singletons. Under 5% of the sample comes from the top ten.

Collaborating institutions collected whole blood in K2EDTA tubes following their own protocols. Collaborator samples were shipped for TCRbeta analysis as frozen whole blood, isolated PBMCs, or DNA extracted from either sample type. This clone was seen just once. Its antigen specificity is not known. One base away there is no much larger clone; base qualities are not given. This receptor was obtained from a woman in her fifties or sixties in a cohort sampled during active COVID-19. This receptor chain uses TRBV7-8 and TRBJ1-3, with 7 bases aligning to TRBD1. Sample: peripheral blood. Here the CDR3 is given as CASSPGGTVISGNTIYF. Read as DNA, the sequence is TGTGCCAGCAGCCCCGGAGGGACAGTAATCTCTGGAAACACCATATATTTT.